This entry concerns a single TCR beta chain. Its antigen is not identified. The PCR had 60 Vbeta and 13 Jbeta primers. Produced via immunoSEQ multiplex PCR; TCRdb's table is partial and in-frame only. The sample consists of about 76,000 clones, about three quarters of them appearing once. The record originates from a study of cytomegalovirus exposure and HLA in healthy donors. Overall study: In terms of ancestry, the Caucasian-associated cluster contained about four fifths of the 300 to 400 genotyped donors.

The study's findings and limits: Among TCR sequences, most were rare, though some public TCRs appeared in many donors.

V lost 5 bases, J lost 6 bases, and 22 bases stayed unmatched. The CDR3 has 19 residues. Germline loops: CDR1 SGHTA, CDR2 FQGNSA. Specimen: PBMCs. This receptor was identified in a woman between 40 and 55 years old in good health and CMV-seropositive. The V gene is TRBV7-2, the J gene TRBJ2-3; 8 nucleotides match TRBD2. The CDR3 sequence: CASSAPEGVAGSVSDTQYF. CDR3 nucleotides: TGTGCCAGCAGCGCCCCGGAGGGGGTAGCGGGGTCTGTGTCGGATACGCAGTATTTT.